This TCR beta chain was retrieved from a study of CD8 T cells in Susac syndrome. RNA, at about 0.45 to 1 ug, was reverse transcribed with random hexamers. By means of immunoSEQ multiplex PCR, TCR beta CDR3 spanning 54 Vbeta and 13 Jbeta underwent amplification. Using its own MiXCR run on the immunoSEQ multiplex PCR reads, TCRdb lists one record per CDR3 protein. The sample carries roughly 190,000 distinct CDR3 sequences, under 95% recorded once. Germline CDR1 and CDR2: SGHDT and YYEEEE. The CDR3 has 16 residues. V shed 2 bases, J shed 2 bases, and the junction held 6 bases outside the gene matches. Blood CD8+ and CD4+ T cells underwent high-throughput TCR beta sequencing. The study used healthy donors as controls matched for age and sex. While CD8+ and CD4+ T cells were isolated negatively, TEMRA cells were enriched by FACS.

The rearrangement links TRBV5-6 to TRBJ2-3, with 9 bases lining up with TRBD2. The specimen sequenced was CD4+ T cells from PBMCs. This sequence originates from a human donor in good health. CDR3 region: CASSFFSGGYTDTQYF. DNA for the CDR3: TGTGCCAGCAGCTTTTTCAGCGGGGGGTACACAGATACGCAGTATTTT.